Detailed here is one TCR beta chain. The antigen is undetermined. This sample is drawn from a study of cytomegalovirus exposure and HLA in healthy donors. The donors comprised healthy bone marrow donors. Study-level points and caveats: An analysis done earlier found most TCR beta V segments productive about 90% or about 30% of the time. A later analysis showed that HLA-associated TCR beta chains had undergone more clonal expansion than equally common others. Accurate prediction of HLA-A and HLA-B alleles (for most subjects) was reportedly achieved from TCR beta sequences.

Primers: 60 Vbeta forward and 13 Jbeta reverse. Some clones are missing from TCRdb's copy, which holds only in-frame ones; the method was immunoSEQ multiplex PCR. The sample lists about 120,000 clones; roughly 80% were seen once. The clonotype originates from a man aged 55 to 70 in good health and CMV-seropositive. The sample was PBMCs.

The CDR3 nucleotides read TGTGCCAGCAGCTTAGAGATCTTCTCCTACGAGCAGTACTTC. This codes for CASSLEIFSYEQYF. The chain carries TRBV11-2 and TRBJ2-5; unclear D gene. Judging by the DNA end, TRBJ2-7 fits better; the J call may be wrong. The germline gives CDR1 SGHAT, CDR2 FQNNGV. The CDR3 is made up of 14 amino acids.